Listed below are T cell receptor beta chains from one sample, sequenced in a study of blood T cells in healthy people across ages. TCRdb re-analysed the 5' RACE reads in MiXCR, keeping a single row per CDR3 protein. The sample lists roughly 570,000 distinct CDR3 sequences, 27% occurring once. The sample comprised blood. These receptors were taken from a woman aged 70-85 years in good health. CDR3s include the opening cysteine and the closing phenylalanine or tryptophan. D genes are given only for firm matches. Clone size is given for some rows only: seen once, a few or many times, or a class if the clone is expanded.

V: TRBV6-2/TRBV6-3; J: TRBJ1-1; size: -; D: -; CDR3: CASSYSGDLAFF; DNA: TGTGCCAGCAGTTACTCGGGGGATTTAGCTTTCTTT
V: TRBV3-1; J: TRBJ2-3; size: -; D: -; CDR3: CASTDGSRGTDTQYF; DNA: TGTGCCAGCACCGACGGATCCAGAGGCACAGATACGCAGTATTTT
V: TRBV9; J: TRBJ1-1; size: -; D: -; CDR3: CARTGRTKTAGKDTEAFF; DNA: TGTGCCAGGACGGGCCGAACTAAGACAGCCGGAAAGGACACTGAAGCTTTCTTT
V: TRBV20-1; J: TRBJ2-1; size: -; D: -; CDR3: CSAITEGDEQFF; DNA: TGCAGTGCTATCACTGAGGGAGATGAGCAGTTCTTC
V: TRBV7-3; J: TRBJ2-3; size: few; D: -; CDR3: CASSGARARGATQYF; DNA: TGTGCCAGCAGCGGAGCGCGGGCAAGGGGAGCTACGCAGTATTTT
V: TRBV7-2; J: TRBJ2-3; size: -; D: TRBD2; CDR3: CASSSRVGLAGVPTLYTQYF; DNA: TGTGCCAGCAGCTCCCGAGTGGGACTAGCGGGAGTCCCTACCTTATATACGCAGTATTTT
V: TRBV7-8; J: TRBJ2-1; size: -; D: TRBD2; CDR3: CASSVGRGAGGSEQFF; DNA: TGTGCCAGCAGCGTCGGCAGAGGAGCGGGGGGGAGTGAGCAGTTCTTC
V: TRBV4-1; J: TRBJ1-4; size: once; D: TRBD1; CDR3: CAGSLGTGREKLFF; DNA: TGCGCCGGCAGCTTAGGGACAGGGCGGGAAAAACTGTTTTTT
V: TRBV10-3; J: TRBJ2-5; size: few; D: TRBD2; CDR3: CAIRSSGGEQETQYF; DNA: TGTGCCATCAGGTCTAGCGGGGGGGAGCAAGAGACCCAGTACTTC
V: TRBV7-3; J: TRBJ2-2; size: -; D: -; CDR3: CASSTYWDRGRVGTGELFF; DNA: TGTGCCAGCAGCACCTATTGGGACCGGGGAAGAGTGGGGACCGGGGAGCTGTTTTTT
V: TRBV10-3; J: TRBJ2-3; size: -; D: TRBD1; CDR3: CAISPGQNTVTQYF; DNA: TGTGCCATCAGTCCGGGACAGAACACAGTTACGCAGTATTTT
V: TRBV7-2; J: TRBJ2-1; size: few; D: TRBD2; CDR3: CASSSWTSGYNEQFF; DNA: TGTGCCAGCAGCTCCTGGACTAGCGGGTACAATGAGCAGTTCTTC
V: TRBV20-1; J: TRBJ1-2; size: -; D: -; CDR3: CSARDRGGLSGYTF; DNA: TGCAGTGCTAGAGATCGGGGCGGGTTATCCGGCTACACCTTC
V: TRBV18; J: TRBJ2-2; size: -; D: TRBD2; CDR3: CASSPVGAGLNTGELFF; DNA: TGTGCCAGCTCACCAGTAGGAGCGGGACTGAACACCGGGGAGCTGTTTTTT
V: TRBV20-1; J: TRBJ2-1; size: few; D: TRBD2; CDR3: CSASTSGWVNEQFF; DNA: TGCAGTGCTAGCACTAGCGGATGGGTCAATGAGCAGTTCTTC
V: TRBV4-1; J: TRBJ1-2; size: few; D: -; CDR3: CASSQDLKGVNYGYTF; DNA: TGCGCCAGCAGCCAAGATCTTAAGGGGGTGAACTATGGCTACACCTTC
V: TRBV29-1; J: TRBJ1-2; size: -; D: -; CDR3: CSVDIGRNGYTF; DNA: TGCAGCGTTGACATAGGTCGCAATGGCTACACCTTC
V: TRBV6-5; J: TRBJ1-4; size: few; D: -; CDR3: CASRLIEGRDEKLFF; DNA: TGTGCCAGCAGACTAATAGAGGGGAGAGATGAAAAACTGTTTTTT
V: TRBV12-3/TRBV12-4; J: TRBJ2-5; size: many; D: TRBD1; CDR3: CASLRDRAIQETQYF; DNA: TGTGCCAGCTTACGGGACAGGGCCATACAAGAGACCCAGTACTTC
V: TRBV7-2; J: TRBJ2-3; size: -; D: TRBD1; CDR3: CASSLAGQGSTDTQYF; DNA: TGTGCCAGCAGCTTAGCCGGACAGGGGTCCACAGATACGCAGTATTTT
V: TRBV5-6; J: TRBJ2-3; size: -; D: -; CDR3: CASSMDWNTDTQYF; DNA: TGTGCCAGCAGCATGGACTGGAACACAGATACGCAGTATTTT
V: TRBV20-1; J: TRBJ1-3; size: -; D: -; CDR3: CSAPRDLSGNTIYF; DNA: TGCAGTGCTCCCAGGGACCTCTCTGGAAACACCATATATTTT
V: TRBV2; J: TRBJ2-1; size: few; D: -; CDR3: CASIRRLHSSYNEQFF; DNA: TGTGCCAGCATCCGACGGCTACACAGCTCCTACAATGAGCAGTTCTTC
V: TRBV2; J: TRBJ2-5; size: -; D: -; CDR3: CASSDRQGTQTQYF; DNA: TGTGCCAGCAGTGACCGGCAGGGGACGCAGACCCAGTACTTC
V: TRBV5-1; J: TRBJ2-6; size: few; D: -; CDR3: CASSLDRIGANVLTF; DNA: TGCGCCAGCAGCTTGGATAGGATCGGGGCCAACGTCCTGACTTTC
V: TRBV5-1; J: TRBJ1-1; size: -; D: TRBD1; CDR3: CASSVRTGSTEAFF; DNA: TGCGCCAGCAGCGTCAGGACAGGGAGCACTGAAGCTTTCTTT
V: TRBV21-1; J: TRBJ2-2; size: -; D: -; CDR3: CASSKRRQNGDTGELFF; DNA: TGTGCCAGCAGCAAACGTAGACAGAACGGGGACACCGGGGAGCTGTTTTTT
V: TRBV24-1; J: TRBJ2-5; size: few; D: TRBD2; CDR3: CATSDSQRGRQETQYF; DNA: TGTGCCACCAGTGATAGCCAGCGGGGGAGACAAGAGACCCAGTACTTC
V: TRBV6-5; J: TRBJ2-5; size: -; D: -; CDR3: CASSYQRWGEETQYF; DNA: TGTGCCAGCAGTTACCAGCGGTGGGGGGAAGAGACCCAGTACTTC
V: TRBV3-1; J: TRBJ1-2; size: many; D: -; CDR3: CASSQDLGGYGYTF; DNA: TGTGCCAGCAGCCAAGATCTGGGTGGCTATGGCTACACCTTC
V: TRBV29-1; J: TRBJ2-1; size: -; D: -; CDR3: CSVESNNEQFF; DNA: TGCAGCGTTGAGTCCAACAATGAGCAGTTCTTC
V: TRBV6-5; J: TRBJ2-1; size: -; D: TRBD2; CDR3: CASSYSGGGVNEQFF; DNA: TGTGCCAGCAGTTACTCGGGGGGAGGGGTCAATGAGCAGTTCTTC
V: TRBV7-6; J: TRBJ1-1; size: -; D: -; CDR3: CASSLRDSETEAFF; DNA: TGTGCCAGCAGCTTAAGGGACTCGGAAACTGAAGCTTTCTTT
V: TRBV7-2; J: TRBJ2-1; size: few; D: -; CDR3: CASSLVATNQFF; DNA: TGTGCCAGCAGCTTAGTGGCGACTAATCAGTTCTTC
V: TRBV19; J: TRBJ2-1; size: few; D: TRBD2; CDR3: CASSIGNLAGGPEQFF; DNA: TGTGCCAGTAGTATAGGCAACCTAGCGGGGGGTCCCGAGCAGTTCTTC
V: TRBV9; J: TRBJ1-2; size: few; D: TRBD1; CDR3: CASSVGTGLGYTF; DNA: TGTGCCAGCAGCGTAGGGACAGGGTTAGGCTACACCTTC
V: TRBV6-5; J: TRBJ1-2; size: -; D: -; CDR3: CASTRAGLGNGYTF; DNA: TGTGCCAGCACCCGCGCCGGCCTGGGCAATGGCTACACCTTC
V: TRBV28; J: TRBJ2-1; size: -; D: -; CDR3: CASSIGGTYNEQFF; DNA: TGTGCCAGCAGTATTGGGGGGACCTACAATGAGCAGTTCTTC
V: TRBV12-3/TRBV12-4; J: TRBJ2-7; size: many; D: -; CDR3: CASSRDTYEQYF; DNA: TGTGCCAGCAGTCGGGACACCTACGAGCAGTACTTC
V: TRBV27; J: TRBJ2-6; size: few; D: -; CDR3: CASKRVDSGANVLTF; DNA: TGTGCCAGCAAACGCGTCGACTCTGGGGCCAACGTCCTGACTTTC
V: TRBV9; J: TRBJ2-1; size: -; D: -; CDR3: CASSVEGGPNEQFF; DNA: TGTGCCAGCAGCGTAGAGGGGGGCCCCAATGAGCAGTTCTTC
V: TRBV7-2; J: TRBJ2-7; size: -; D: -; CDR3: CASSLFTYEQYF; DNA: TGTGCCAGCAGCCTGTTCACCTACGAGCAGTACTTC